This T cell receptor beta chain was documented in a study of cytomegalovirus exposure and HLA in healthy donors. Researchers ran the PCR with 60 Vbeta and 13 Jbeta primers. Produced via immunoSEQ multiplex PCR; TCRdb's table is partial and in-frame only. Seen here are 100,000 to 150,000 clones, around 72% observed once, and the top ten hold roughly 4%. The V gene lost 2 bases and the J gene lost 0 bases, with 9 bases spanning the gap. The V gene's germline CDR1 is SGDLS and CDR2 YYNGEE. The CDR3 length is 15 residues. Healthy bone marrow donors made up the cohort. Sample: PBMCs. The clonotype was recovered from a man in his forties or fifties in good health and CMV-seropositive. The chain carries TRBV9 and TRBJ2-1; no definite D call. The CDR3 DNA follows: TGTGCCAGCAGCGTGCTCTCGAGCTCCTACAATGAGCAGTTCTTC. This translates into CASSVLSSSYNEQFF.